This TCR beta chain was sequenced for a study of blood T cells in healthy people across ages. General study results and limits: No one knew whether donors had CMV, which possibly confounded expanded clonotype changes. As age increased, TCR beta diversity per million T cells fell in a roughly linear fashion.

As concerns this clonotype: Its specificity is not known.

It was with a sample-barcoded 5' primer and a J-beta primer mix that a second PCR of roughly 6 to 12 cycles was run. TCRdb re-derived calls from the 5' RACE reads in MiXCR, one entry per CDR3 protein. This sample has 980,000 or so distinct CDR3 sequences; roughly 52% occur once, and the top ten carry 13%. The source is a man aged 25 to 45 in good health. The source material was blood.

The DNA for the CDR3 is TGTGCCAGCAGTGAAGGGCGGTACAGGAGGTCAGATGAGCAGTACTTC. As protein: CASSEGRYRRSDEQYF. The chain recombines TRBV2 with TRBJ2-5; D may match TRBD1 or TRBD2 (5 bases each). The CDR3 extends over 16 amino acids. Trimming took 1 base from V and 11 from J, leaving 23 bases between them. Looked up from germline, CDR1 is SNHLY and CDR2 is FYNNEI.